This TCR beta chain was sequenced during a study of blood T cell repertoires in COVID-19. Study-level background: Donors in the United States, Italy and Spain gave samples during acute or convalescent COVID-19.

CDR3 length equals 13 residues. The germline V gene encodes CDR1 LNHNV and CDR2 YYDKDF (reference sequence). Trimming removed 1 base at V and 5 bases at J, with 8 bases between. As originally analysed: Estimates of nucleated cell counts were drawn from the amplification of reference gene primers. Produced via immunoSEQ multiplex PCR; TCRdb's table is partial and in-frame only. The DNA gave D and trimming, while V, J and clone size come from that table. The sample includes 220,000 or so clones, under 90% of them seen just once. This clonotype originated in a man aged 25-45 years with active or convalescent COVID-19. This chain uses TRBV15 with TRBJ2-5, with a possible D match to TRBD2 (5 bases). Sample: peripheral blood. The CDR3 sequence is CATSRVPGETQYF. The DNA of the CDR3 is TGTGCCACCAGCAGAGTCCCGGGGGAGACCCAGTACTTC.